This record covers a single T cell receptor (beta chain). Antigen: not known. This sample was taken from a study of cytomegalovirus exposure and HLA in healthy donors. Study-wide points: Cytomegalovirus-associated TCR beta chains were listed, numbering some 180. Among the CMV-associated chains, three were confirmed in vitro as specific for CMV antigens.

The PCR contained 60 Vbeta and 13 Jbeta primers. Per the authors' pipeline: In a later analysis, the count reached about 75 million unique TCR beta chains, with about 12 million shared. Sequencing was performed with immunoSEQ multiplex PCR; in TCRdb, only in-frame clones are kept and a portion is missing. For V, J and clone size, that table is used; D and trimming come from the DNA. The listing records 170,000 or so clones. The clonotype originates from a man aged 25-40 years in good health and CMV-seronegative. The sequenced sample was PBMCs.

The CDR3 nucleotides are TGTGCCAGCAGTGTCAGTTCTGAGGGAAATCAGCCCCAGCATTTT. This encodes CASSVSSEGNQPQHF. This chain uses TRBV6-4 with TRBJ1-5; D gene unclear. The V gene lost 4 bases and the J gene lost 4 bases, with 14 bases spanning the gap. In germline, CDR1 is MRHNA, CDR2 SNTAGT. This CDR3 contains 15 residues.